This paragraph reports one TCR beta chain. What it recognizes is unknown. The CDR3 runs to 15 residues. The germline V gene encodes CDR1 MNHNY and CDR2 SVGAGI (reference sequence). V gave up 2 bases and J gave up 5 bases, with 13 bases separating them. The sample belongs to a study of T-cell memory formation after mild COVID-19. Study-wide context: For the most part, TCR clusters were specific to one donor.

TCR alpha and TCR beta cDNA libraries carrying sample barcodes and UMIs were produced by 5'RACE using constant-segment primers. TCRdb reprocessed the 5' RACE reads via MiXCR and lists one record per CDR3 protein. The sample includes 350,000 to 500,000 distinct CDR3 sequences, about 20% of them seen just once. Study-level findings and limits: The study detected some responding clones in pre-infection memory, suggesting cross-reactive memory joined. Day 15 to 85 contracting clones showed balanced CD4/CD8; day 15 to 37 expanders favored CD4+.

The genes are TRBV6-6 and TRBJ1-5; a weak D match, TRBD1 (5 bases). The sequence was obtained from an adult woman who had mild COVID-19 (a few samples of this study predate the infection). Cell type and time point are not known. The material sequenced was PBMCs or a T cell subset sorted from them (not recorded which). The CDR3 DNA follows: TGTGCCAGCAGTTACCATACAGGTTCCGATCAGCCCCAGCATTTT. Encoded protein: CASSYHTGSDQPQHF.